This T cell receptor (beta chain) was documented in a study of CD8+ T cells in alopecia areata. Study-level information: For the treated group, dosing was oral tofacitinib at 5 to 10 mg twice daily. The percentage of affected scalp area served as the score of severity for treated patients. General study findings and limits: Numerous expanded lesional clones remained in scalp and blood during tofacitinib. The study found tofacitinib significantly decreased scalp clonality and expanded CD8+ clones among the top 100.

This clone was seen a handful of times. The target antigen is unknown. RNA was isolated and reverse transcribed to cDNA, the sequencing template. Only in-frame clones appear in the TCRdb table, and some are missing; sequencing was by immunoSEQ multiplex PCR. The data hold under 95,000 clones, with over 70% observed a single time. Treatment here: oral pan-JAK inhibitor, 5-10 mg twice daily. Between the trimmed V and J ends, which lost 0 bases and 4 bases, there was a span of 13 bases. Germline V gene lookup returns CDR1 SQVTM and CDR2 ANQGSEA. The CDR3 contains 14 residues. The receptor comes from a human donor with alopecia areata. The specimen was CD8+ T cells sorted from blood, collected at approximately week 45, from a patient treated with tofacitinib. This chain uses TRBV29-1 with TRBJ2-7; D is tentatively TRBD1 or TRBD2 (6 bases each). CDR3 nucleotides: TGCAGCGTTGAAGAAAAGGGGGGAGCTTACGAGCAGTACTTC. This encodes CSVEEKGGAYEQYF.